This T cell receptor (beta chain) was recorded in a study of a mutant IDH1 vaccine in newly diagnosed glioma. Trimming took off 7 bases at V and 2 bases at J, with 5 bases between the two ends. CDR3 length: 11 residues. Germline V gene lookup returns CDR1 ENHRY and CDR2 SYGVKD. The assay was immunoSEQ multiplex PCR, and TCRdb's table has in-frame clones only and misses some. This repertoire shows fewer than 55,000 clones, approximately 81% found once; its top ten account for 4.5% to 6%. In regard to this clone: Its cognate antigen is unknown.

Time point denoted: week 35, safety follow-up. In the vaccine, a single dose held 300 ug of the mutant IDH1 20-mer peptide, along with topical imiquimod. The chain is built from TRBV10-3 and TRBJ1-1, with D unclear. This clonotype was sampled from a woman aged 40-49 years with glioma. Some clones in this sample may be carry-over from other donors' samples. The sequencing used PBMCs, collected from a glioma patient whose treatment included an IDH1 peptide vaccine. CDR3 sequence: CAIIVNTEAFF. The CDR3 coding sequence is TGTGCCATCATAGTAAACACTGAAGCTTTCTTT.